The present T cell receptor beta chain was sequenced within a study of CD4 T cells in relation to SARS-CoV-2 and coronaviruses. Using immunoSEQ multiplex PCR, the repertoire was profiled, and TCRdb retains in-frame clones only, with some absent. This table has 60,000 or so clones, about 94% appearing once. Study conclusions and caveats: Memory recall responses, not primary responses primed in culture, are what the assay detects.

Regarding this clone: The antigen is undetermined.

Before the COVID-19 pandemic, during about 2011-2018, CD4+ T cells were taken from unexposed donors. Sequencing was carried out using naive CD4+ T cells from PBMCs. The subset was: naive CD4+ T cells isolated by negative enrichment. The receptor's source is a human donor in good health.

CDR3 nucleotide sequence: TGTGCCAGCAGCTTCAGCCTAGAAAACCGACACGCGAACACCGGGGAGCTGTTTTTT. This sequence encodes CASSFSLENRHANTGELFF. The chain has TRBV7-6 and TRBJ2-2; no definite D call. CDR1 is SGHVS and CDR2 is FNYEAQ in the germline V gene. CDR3 length equals 19 residues. Trimming left V 3 bases short and J 0 bases short, with 20 bases between.